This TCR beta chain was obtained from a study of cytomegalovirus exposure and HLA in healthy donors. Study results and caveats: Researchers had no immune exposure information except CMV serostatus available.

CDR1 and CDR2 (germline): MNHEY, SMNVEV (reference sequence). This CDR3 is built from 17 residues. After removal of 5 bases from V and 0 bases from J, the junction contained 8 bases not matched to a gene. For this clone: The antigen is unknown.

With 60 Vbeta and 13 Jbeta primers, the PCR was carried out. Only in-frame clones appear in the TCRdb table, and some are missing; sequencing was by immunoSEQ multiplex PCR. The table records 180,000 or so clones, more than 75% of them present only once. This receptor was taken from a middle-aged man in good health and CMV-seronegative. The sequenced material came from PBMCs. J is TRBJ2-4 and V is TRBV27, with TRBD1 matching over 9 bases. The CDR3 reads CASSIIDRGIAKNIQYF. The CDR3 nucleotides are TGTGCCAGCAGTATCATCGACAGGGGGATAGCCAAAAACATTCAGTACTTC.